This T cell receptor (beta chain) was sequenced during a study of blood T cells in healthy people across ages. The study, taken as a whole, reports: Diversity of TCR beta per million T cells declined in a roughly linear way with age.

For the second PCR, which ran for about 6 to 11 cycles, a sample-barcoded 5' primer and a J-beta primer mix were used. Tags on each cDNA molecule came from a template-switch adaptor with 12 random nucleotides. Sequencing yielded, for each sample, at least 3 million paired-end reads carrying CDR3. TCRdb used MiXCR to reprocess the 5' RACE reads, holding one entry per CDR3 protein. The sample records 780,000 or so distinct CDR3 sequences, approximately 53% being singletons. The CDR3 runs to 16 residues. The junction had 14 bases not matched to a gene; V was cut back by 6 bases and J by 8 bases. Caucasian, healthy and from Russia, the donors were aged between about 6 and 90. For this clonotype: What it binds is not known.

Specimen: blood. The sequence derives from a man between 40 and 49 years old in good health. The chain combines TRBV12-3 or TRBV12-4 with TRBJ2-1; 9 bases align to TRBD1. CDR3 residues: CASRSDTGQGYHEQFF. The DNA of the CDR3 is TGTGCCAGCAGGAGCGACACGGGACAGGGTTACCATGAGCAGTTCTTC.